This TCR beta chain was retrieved from a study of a mutant IDH1 vaccine in newly diagnosed glioma. Overall study context: Patients began vaccination 4-6 weeks after radiotherapy alone, or with temozolomide cycles. Earlier therapy was either radiotherapy, temozolomide, or both, and most got both. At week 35 came visit V12, and visit V13 followed at week 47. Treated patients had a mean age of approximately 40 years and a roughly 60% male, roughly 40% female split.

TCRdb keeps only in-frame clones here, not all; method: immunoSEQ multiplex PCR. The sample has roughly 69,000 clones; more than 85% are singletons. Time point: week 35, safety follow-up. Every single dose of the vaccine, 300 ug of mutant IDH1 20-mer peptide, came with topical imiquimod. The germline V and J ends were trimmed by 6 bases and 0 bases, with 15 bases remaining between them. Germline V gene data show CDR1 as MDHEN and CDR2 as SYDVKM. CDR3 length: 16 amino acids. Concerning this clone itself: What it recognizes is unknown.

The sequence was collected from a man younger than 45 with glioma. Material: PBMCs, obtained from a glioma patient whose treatment included an IDH1 peptide vaccine. The V call is TRBV28, the J call TRBJ1-3; possibly TRBD1 for D (6 bases). The CDR3 DNA is TGTGCCAGCAGCCCGGGGGCGCTGCACTCTGGAAACACCATATATTTT. Encoded protein: CASSPGALHSGNTIYF.